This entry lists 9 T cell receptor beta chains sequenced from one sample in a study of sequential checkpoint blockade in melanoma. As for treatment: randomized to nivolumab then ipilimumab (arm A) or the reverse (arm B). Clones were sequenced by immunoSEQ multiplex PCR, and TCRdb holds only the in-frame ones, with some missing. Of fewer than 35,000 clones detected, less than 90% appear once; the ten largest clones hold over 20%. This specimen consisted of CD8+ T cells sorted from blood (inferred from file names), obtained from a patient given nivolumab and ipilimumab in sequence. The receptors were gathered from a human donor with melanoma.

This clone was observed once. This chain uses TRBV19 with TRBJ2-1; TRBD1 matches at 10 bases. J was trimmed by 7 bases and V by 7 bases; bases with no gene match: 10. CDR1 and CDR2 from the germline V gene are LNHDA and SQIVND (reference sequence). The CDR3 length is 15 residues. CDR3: CASTRQGAAGNEQFF. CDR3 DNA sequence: TGTGCCAGTACCCGACAGGGGGCCGCGGGGAATGAGCAGTTCTTC.

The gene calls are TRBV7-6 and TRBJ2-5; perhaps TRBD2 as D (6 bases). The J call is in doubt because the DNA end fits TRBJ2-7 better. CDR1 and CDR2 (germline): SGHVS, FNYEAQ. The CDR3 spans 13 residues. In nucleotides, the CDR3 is TGTGCCAGCAGCTCCGCGGGGTCCTACGAGCAGTACTTC. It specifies CASSSAGSYEQYF.

CDR3 in DNA: TGTGCCAGCAGCGCCGGTAACAGGGGCTACGAGCAGTACTTC. As protein: CASSAGNRGYEQYF. The chain has TRBV9 and TRBJ2-5, with 7 positions matching TRBD1. Gene TRBJ2-7 matches the end of the DNA better, so the J call may be wrong. The CDR3 has 14 residues. Germline V gene sequence: CDR1 SGDLS, CDR2 YYNGEE.

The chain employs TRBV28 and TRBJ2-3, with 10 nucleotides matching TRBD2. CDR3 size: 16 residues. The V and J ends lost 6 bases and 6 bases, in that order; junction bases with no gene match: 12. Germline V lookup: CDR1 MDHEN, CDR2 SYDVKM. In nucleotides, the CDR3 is TGTGCCAGCAGCCCCCTTCTAGCGGGGGCCTGGGATACGCAGTATTTT. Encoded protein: CASSPLLAGAWDTQYF.

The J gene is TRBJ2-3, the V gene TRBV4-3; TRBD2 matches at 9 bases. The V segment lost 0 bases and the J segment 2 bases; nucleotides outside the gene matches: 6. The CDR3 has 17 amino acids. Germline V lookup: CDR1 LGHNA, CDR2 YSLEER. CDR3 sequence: CASSQDWAGGNTDTQYF. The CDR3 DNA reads TGCGCCAGCAGCCAAGATTGGGCGGGGGGGAACACAGATACGCAGTATTTT.

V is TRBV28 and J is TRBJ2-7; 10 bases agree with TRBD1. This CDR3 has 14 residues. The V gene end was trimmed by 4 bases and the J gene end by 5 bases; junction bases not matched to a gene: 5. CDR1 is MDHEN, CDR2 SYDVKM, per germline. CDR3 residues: CASSSGTGAHEQYF. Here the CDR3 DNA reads TGTGCCAGCAGTTCCGGGACAGGGGCCCACGAGCAGTACTTC.

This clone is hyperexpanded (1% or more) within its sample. The CDR3 DNA sequence: TGTGCCAGCAGCCAAGGGTTTGCTAGCGAACCGAACACCGGGGAGCTGTTTTTT. The encoded protein is CASSQGFASEPNTGELFF. The chain joins TRBV4-2 to TRBJ2-2, with D tentatively TRBD2 (6 bases). CDR3 size: 18 residues. Germline lookup yields CDR1 LGHNA and CDR2 YNFKEQ. With 1 base removed from V and 0 bases from J, the gap between germline ends came to 15 bases.

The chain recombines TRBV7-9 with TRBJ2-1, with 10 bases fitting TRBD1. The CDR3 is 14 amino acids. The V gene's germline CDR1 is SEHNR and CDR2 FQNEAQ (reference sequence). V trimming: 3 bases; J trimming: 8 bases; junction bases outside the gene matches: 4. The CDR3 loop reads CASSFRDRGDEQFF. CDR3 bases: TGTGCCAGCAGCTTCCGGGACAGGGGTGATGAGCAGTTCTTC.

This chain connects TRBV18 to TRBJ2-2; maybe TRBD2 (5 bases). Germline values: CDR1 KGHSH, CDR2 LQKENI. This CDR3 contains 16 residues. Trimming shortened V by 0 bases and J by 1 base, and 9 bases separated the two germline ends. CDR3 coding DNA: TGTGCCAGCTCACCACCGGGGAGATTGAACACCGGGGAGCTGTTTTTT. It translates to CASSPPGRLNTGELFF.